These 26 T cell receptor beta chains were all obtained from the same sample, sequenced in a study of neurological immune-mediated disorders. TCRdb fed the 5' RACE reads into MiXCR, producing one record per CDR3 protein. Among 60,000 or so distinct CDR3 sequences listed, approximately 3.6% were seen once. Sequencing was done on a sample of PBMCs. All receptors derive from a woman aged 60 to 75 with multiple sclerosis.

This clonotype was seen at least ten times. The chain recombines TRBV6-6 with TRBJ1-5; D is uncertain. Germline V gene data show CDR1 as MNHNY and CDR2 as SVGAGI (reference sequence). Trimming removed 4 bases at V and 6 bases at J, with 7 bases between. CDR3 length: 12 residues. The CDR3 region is CASSLTFQPQHF. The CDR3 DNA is TGTGCCAGCAGTTTAACGTTTCAGCCCCAGCATTTT.

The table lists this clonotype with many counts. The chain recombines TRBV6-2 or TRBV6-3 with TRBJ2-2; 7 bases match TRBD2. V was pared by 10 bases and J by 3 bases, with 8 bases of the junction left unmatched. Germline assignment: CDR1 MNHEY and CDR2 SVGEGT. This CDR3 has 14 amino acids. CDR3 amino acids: CATNGRGYTGELFF. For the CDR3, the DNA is TGTGCCACCAATGGGAGGGGATACACCGGGGAGCTGTTTTTT.

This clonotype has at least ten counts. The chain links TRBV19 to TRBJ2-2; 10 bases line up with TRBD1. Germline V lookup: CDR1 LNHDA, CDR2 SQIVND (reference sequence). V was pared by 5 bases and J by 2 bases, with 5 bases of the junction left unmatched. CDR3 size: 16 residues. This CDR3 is CASSFDRGQNTGELFF. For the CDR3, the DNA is TGTGCCAGTAGTTTTGACAGGGGGCAAAACACCGGGGAGCTGTTTTTT.

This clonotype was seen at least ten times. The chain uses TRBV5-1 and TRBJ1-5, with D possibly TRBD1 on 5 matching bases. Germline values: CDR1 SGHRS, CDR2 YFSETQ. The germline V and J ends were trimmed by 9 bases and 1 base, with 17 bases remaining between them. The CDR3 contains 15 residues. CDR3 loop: CATTSPGGSNQPQHF. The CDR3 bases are TGCGCCACCACCTCTCCCGGGGGAAGCAATCAGCCCCAGCATTTT.

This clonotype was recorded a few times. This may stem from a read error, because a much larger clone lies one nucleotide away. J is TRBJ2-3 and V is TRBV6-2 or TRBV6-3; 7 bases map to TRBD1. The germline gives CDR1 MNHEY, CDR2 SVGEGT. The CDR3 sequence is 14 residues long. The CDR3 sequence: CASRKGQITDKQYF. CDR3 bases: TGTGCCAGCAGAAAGGGACAGATCACAGATAAGCAGTATTTT.

The chain's CDR3 is CASSGWTGNTEAFF. CDR3 DNA sequence: TGTGCCAGCAGTGGATGGACAGGGAACACTGAAGCTTTCTTT. This chain uses TRBV6-1 with TRBJ1-1; 7 positions agree with TRBD1. J lost 1 base, V lost 4 bases, and 3 bases had no gene match. This CDR3 region has 14 residues. Germline V gene data show CDR1 as MNHNS and CDR2 as SASEGT.

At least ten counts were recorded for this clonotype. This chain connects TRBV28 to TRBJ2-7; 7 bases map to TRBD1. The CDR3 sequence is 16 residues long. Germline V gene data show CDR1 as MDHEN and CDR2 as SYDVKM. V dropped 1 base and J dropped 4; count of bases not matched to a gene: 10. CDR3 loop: CASSLLPTGKGYEQYF. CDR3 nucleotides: TGTGCCAGCAGTTTATTACCGACAGGGAAAGGTTACGAGCAGTACTTC.

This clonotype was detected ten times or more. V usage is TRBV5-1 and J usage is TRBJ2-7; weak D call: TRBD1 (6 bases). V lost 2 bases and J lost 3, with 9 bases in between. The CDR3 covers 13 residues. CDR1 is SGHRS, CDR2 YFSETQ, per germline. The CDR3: CASSLPRGYEQYF. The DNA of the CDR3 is TGCGCCAGCAGCTTACCCAGGGGCTACGAGCAGTACTTC.

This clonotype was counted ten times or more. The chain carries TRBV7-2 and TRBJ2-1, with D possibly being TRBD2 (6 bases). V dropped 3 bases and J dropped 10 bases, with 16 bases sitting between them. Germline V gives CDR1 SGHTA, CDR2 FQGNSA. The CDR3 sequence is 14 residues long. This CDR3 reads CASSFGDFVQEQFF. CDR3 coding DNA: TGTGCCAGCAGCTTTGGGGACTTCGTTCAGGAGCAGTTCTTC.

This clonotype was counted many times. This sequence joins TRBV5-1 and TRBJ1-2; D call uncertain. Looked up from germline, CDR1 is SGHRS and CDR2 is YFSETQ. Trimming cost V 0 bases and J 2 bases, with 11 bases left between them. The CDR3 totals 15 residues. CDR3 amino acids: CASSLGLGLNYGYTF. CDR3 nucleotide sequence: TGCGCCAGCAGCTTGGGACTGGGCCTCAACTATGGCTACACCTTC.

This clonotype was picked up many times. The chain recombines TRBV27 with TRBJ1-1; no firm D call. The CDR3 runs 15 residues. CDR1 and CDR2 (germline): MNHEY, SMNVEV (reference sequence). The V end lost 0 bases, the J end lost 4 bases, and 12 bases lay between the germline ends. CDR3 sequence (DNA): TGTGCCAGCAGTTTATCTCCAGAGTGGGGCACTGAAGCTTTCTTT. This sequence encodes CASSLSPEWGTEAFF.

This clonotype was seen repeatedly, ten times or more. CDR3: CSAYPPGPTDTQYF. As DNA, the CDR3 is TGCAGTGCTTACCCACCGGGACCCACAGATACGCAGTATTTT. The chain is built from TRBV20-1 and TRBJ2-3; D might be TRBD1 or TRBD2, each matching 5 bases. Trimming took off 5 bases at V and 2 bases at J, with 14 bases between the two ends. Germline assignment: CDR1 DFQATT and CDR2 SNEGSKA (reference sequence). CDR3 length: 14 amino acids.

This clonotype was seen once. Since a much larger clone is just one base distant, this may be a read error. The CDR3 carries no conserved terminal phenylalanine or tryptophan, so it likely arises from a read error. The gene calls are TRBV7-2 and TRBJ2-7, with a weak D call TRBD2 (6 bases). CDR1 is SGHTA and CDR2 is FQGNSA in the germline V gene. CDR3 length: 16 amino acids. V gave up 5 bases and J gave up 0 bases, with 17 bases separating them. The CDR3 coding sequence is TGTGCCAGCAGCCGGGAGACAGTTTGGTACTCCTACGAGCAGTACCTC. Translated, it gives CASSRETVWYSYEQYL.

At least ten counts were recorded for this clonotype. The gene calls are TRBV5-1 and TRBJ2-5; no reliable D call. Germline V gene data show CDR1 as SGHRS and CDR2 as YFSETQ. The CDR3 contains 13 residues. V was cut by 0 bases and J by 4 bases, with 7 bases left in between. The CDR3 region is CASSLEGRETQYF. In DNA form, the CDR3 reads TGCGCCAGCAGCTTGGAAGGTCGAGAGACCCAGTACTTC.

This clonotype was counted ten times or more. The DNA for the CDR3 is TGTGCCAGCAGTTTAGAGGGCACCGGGGAGCTGTTTTTT. It is translated as CASSLEGTGELFF. The genes are TRBV28 and TRBJ2-2; a weak D match, TRBD2 (5 bases). Between the trimmed V and J ends, which lost 2 bases and 4 bases, there was a span of 5 bases. CDR3 length: 13 amino acids. CDR1 is MDHEN and CDR2 is SYDVKM in the germline V gene.

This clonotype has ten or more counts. CDR3 in DNA: TGTGCCAGCAGTTTATCGGGACAGGGGCGGTCAGGGCAGTTCTTC. Its translation is CASSLSGQGRSGQFF. The rearrangement joins TRBV12-3 or TRBV12-4 to TRBJ2-1; TRBD1 agrees at 10 bases. V was pared by 2 bases and J by 12 bases, with 10 bases of the junction left unmatched. The CDR3 covers 15 residues.

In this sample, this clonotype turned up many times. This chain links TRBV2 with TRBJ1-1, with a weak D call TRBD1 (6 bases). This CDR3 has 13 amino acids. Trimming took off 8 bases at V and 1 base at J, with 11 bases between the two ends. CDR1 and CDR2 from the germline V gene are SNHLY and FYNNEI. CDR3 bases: TGTGCCAGCTCCGGACAGTCGAACACTGAAGCTTTCTTT. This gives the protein CASSGQSNTEAFF.

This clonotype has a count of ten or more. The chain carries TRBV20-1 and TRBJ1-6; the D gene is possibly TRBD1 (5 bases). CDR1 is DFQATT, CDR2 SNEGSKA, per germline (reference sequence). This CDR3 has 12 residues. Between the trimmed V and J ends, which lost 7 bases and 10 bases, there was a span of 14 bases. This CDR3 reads CSVWGGESPLHF. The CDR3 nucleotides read TGCAGTGTTTGGGGCGGGGAGTCACCCCTCCACTTT.

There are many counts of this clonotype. CDR3: CATSRDPQGWNNEQFF. The CDR3 bases are TGTGCCACCAGCAGAGATCCCCAGGGATGGAACAATGAGCAGTTCTTC. The J gene is TRBJ2-1, the V gene TRBV15; possibly TRBD1 for D (5 bases). Germline CDR1 reads LNHNV; CDR2 reads YYDKDF (reference sequence). Trimming took off 0 bases at V and 5 bases at J, with 14 bases between the two ends. The CDR3 sequence is 16 residues long. Filled out from reference TRBV15 and TRBJ2-1, the complete variable domain reads DAMVIQNPRYQVTQFGKPVTLSCSQTLNHNVMYWYQQKSSQAPKLLFHYYDKDFNNEADTPDNFQSRRPNTSFCFLDIRSPGLGDTAMYLCATSRDPQGWNNEQFFGPGTRLTVL.

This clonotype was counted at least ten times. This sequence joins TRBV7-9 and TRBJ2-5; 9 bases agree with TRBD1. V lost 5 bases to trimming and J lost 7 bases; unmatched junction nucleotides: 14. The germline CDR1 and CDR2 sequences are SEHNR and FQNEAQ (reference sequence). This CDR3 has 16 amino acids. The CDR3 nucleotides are TGTGCCAGCAGCCGGACGGGACAGGGCCCGAGGGGGACCCAGTACTTC. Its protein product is CASSRTGQGPRGTQYF.

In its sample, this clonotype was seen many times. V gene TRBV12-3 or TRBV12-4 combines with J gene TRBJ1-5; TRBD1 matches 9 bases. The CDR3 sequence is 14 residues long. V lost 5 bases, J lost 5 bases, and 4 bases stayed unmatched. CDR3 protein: CASSMWTGDQPQHF. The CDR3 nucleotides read TGTGCCAGCAGTATGTGGACAGGGGATCAGCCCCAGCATTTT.

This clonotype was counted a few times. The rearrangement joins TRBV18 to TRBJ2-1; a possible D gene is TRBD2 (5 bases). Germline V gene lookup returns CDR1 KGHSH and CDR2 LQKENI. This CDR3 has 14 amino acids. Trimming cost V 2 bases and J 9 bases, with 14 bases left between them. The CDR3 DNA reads TGTGCCAGCTCACCAATCCAGTCGCGGGTTGAGCAGTTCTTC. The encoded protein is CASSPIQSRVEQFF.

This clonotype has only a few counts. CDR3 nucleotides: TGTGCCAGCAGTTGGGGAGTTTTTAGCCTAGCCTACGAGCAGTACTTC. Encoded protein: CASSWGVFSLAYEQYF. The chain is built from TRBV28 and TRBJ2-7; the D gene is possibly TRBD2 (5 bases). The CDR3 runs 16 residues. V was cut by 4 bases and J by 2 bases, with 18 bases left in between. Germline V gene lookup returns CDR1 MDHEN and CDR2 SYDVKM.

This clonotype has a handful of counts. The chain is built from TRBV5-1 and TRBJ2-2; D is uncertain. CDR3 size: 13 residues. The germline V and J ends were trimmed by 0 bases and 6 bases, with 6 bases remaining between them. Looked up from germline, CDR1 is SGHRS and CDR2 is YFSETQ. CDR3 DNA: TGCGCCAGCAGCTTGGCCGAGGCCGGGGAGCTGTTTTTT. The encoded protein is CASSLAEAGELFF.

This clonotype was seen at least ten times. The chain's CDR3 is CSALKWGRASYEQYF. Here the CDR3 DNA reads TGCAGTGCCCTAAAATGGGGCAGGGCCTCCTACGAGCAGTACTTC. The V and J genes are TRBV20-1 and TRBJ2-7; weak D call: TRBD1 (5 bases). V was trimmed by 6 bases and J by 0 bases, leaving 18 bases between them. This CDR3 has 15 residues. The germline V gene has CDR1 DFQATT and CDR2 SNEGSKA (reference sequence).

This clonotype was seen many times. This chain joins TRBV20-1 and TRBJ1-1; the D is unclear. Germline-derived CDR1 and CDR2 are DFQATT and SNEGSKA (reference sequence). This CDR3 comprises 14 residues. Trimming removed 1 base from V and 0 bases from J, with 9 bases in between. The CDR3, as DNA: TGCAGTGCTAGAGTAGCTTTCTTGAACACTGAAGCTTTCTTT. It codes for CSARVAFLNTEAFF.